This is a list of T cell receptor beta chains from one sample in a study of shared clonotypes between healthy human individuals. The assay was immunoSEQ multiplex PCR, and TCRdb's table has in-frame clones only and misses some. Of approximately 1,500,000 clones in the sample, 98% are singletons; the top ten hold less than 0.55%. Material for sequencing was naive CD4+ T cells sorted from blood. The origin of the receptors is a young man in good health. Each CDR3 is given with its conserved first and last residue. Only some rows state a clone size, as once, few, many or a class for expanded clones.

CASSPPSGRAAYEQYF | TRBJ2-7 | TRBV18 | -
CASSLAGHLLGGYTF | TRBJ1-2 | TRBV13 | -
CASSLGTSGGYEQFF | TRBJ2-1 | TRBV7-9 | -
CASAPLTGKSMYF | TRBJ2-3 | TRBV7-2 | -
CASSLGAASNYGYTF | TRBJ1-2 | TRBV5-1 | once
CASSTLLGSDTGELFF | TRBJ2-2 | TRBV18 | -
CASSYSQGFGEKLFF | TRBJ1-4 | TRBV6-5 | -
CASSLYLGGVYEQYF | TRBJ2-7 | TRBV27 | -
CAIGASQGNYGYTF | TRBJ1-2 | TRBV10-3 | -
CASSPNRDRGYTF | TRBJ1-2 | TRBV28 | -
CAWSRDFLQETQYF | TRBJ2-5 | TRBV30 | -
CASSTKLTQYF | TRBJ2-3 | TRBV7-2 | once